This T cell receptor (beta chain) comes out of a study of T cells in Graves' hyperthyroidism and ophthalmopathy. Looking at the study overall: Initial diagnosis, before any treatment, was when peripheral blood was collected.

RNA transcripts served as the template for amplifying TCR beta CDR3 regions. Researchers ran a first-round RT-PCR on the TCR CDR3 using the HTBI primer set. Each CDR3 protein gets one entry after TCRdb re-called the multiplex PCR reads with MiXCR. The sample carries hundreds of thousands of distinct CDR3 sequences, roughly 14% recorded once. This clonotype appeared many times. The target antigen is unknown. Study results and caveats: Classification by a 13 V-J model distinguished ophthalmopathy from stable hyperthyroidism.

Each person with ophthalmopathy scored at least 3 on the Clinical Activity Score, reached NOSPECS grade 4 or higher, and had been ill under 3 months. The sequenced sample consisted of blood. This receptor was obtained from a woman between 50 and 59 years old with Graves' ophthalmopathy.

CDR3 loop: CASSLMVAGGNEQFF. The CDR3 DNA follows: TGTGCCAGCAGCTTAATGGTGGCGGGTGGCAATGAGCAGTTCTTC. This chain uses TRBV7-2 with TRBJ2-1, with D perhaps TRBD2 (5 bases). CDR1 and CDR2 (germline): SGHTA, FQGNSA. This CDR3 has 15 amino acids. V lost 2 bases, J lost 6 bases, and 14 bases lay in between.